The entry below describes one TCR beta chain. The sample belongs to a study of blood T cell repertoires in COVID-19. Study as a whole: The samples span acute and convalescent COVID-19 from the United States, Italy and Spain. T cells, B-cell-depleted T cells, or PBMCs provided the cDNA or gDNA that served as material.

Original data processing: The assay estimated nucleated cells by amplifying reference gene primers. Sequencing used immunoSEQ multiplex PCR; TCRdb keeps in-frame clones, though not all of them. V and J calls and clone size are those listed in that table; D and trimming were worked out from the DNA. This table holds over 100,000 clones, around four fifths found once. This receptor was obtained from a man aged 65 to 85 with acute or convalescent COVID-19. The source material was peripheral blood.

DNA of the CDR3: TGTGCCAGCGGGCCCGGGAGCTATGGCTACACCTTC. It codes for CASGPGSYGYTF. The J gene is TRBJ1-2, the V gene TRBV6-6; D is undetermined. V lost 8 bases and J lost 4, with 11 bases in between. The CDR3 spans 12 residues. Germline values: CDR1 MNHNY, CDR2 SVGAGI (reference sequence).